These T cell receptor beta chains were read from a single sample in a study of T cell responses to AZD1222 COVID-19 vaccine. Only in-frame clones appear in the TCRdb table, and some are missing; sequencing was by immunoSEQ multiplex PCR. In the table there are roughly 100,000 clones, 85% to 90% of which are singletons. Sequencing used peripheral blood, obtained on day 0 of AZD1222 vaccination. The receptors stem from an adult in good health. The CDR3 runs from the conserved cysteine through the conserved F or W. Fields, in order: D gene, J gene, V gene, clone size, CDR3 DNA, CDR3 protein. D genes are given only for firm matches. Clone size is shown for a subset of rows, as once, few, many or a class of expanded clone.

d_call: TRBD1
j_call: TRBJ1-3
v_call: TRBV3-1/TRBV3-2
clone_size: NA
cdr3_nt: TGTGCCAGCAGCCAAGAATTGGACAGGGTAGAGTTAACCATATATTTT
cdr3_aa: CASSQELDRVELTIYF

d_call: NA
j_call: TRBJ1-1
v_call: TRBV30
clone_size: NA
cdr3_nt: TGTGCCTGGAGGTTACACCCCGGGAACACTGAAGCTTTCTTT
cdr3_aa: CAWRLHPGNTEAFF

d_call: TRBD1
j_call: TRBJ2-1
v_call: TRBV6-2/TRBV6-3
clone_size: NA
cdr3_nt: TGTGCCAGCAGCGCCGGGACAGGGCGCCATGAGCAGTTCTTC
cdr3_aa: CASSAGTGRHEQFF

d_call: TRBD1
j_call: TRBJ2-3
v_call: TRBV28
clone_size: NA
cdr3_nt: TGTGCCAGCAGTTTGGCCGGGAGGACAGGGGGGGCGACAGATACGCAGTATTTT
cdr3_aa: CASSLAGRTGGATDTQYF

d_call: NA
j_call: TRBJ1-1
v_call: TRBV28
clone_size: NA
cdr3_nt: TGTGCCAGCAGTTTATTGTCCGGGGCAGGAGCATTCAAAGCTTTCTTT
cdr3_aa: CASSLLSGAGAFKAFF

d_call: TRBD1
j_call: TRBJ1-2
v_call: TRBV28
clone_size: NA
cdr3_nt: TGTGCCAGCAGTTCCCAATCGGGACAGCCGAACTATGGCTACACCTTC
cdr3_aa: CASSSQSGQPNYGYTF

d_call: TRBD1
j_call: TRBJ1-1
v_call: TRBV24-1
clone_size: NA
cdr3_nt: TGTGCCACCAGTGCCGGGACAGCCAACACTGAAGCTTTCTTT
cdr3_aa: CATSAGTANTEAFF

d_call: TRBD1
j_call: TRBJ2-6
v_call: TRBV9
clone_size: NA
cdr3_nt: TGTGCCAGCAGCGCATCCCGGGACAGAGTAAGCTCTGGGGCCAACGTCCTGACTTTC
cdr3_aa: CASSASRDRVSSGANVLTF

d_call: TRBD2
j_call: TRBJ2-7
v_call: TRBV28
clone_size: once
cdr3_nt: TGTGCCAGCAGTTTCAGACTAGCGACCTACGAGCAGTACTTC
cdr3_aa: CASSFRLATYEQYF

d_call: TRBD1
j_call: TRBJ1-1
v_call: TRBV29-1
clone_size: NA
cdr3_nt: TGCAGCGTATTCCTTGGACAGGGGAACACTGAAGCTTTCTTT
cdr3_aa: CSVFLGQGNTEAFF

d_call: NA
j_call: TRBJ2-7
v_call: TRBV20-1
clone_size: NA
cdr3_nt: TGCAGTGCTAGTGGGCAGGGGACCTCCTACGAGCAGTACTTC
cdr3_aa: CSASGQGTSYEQYF

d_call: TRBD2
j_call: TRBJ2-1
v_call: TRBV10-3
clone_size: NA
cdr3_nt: TGTGCCATCAGTACTACTAGCGACAATGAGCAGTTCTTC
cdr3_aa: CAISTTSDNEQFF